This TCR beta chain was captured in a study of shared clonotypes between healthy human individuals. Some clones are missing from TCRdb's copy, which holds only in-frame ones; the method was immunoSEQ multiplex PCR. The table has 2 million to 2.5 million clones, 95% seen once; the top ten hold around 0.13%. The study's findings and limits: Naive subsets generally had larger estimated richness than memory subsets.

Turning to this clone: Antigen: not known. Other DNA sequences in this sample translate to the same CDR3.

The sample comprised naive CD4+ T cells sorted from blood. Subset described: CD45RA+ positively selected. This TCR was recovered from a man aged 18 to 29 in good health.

The CDR3 sequence: CASSPGGNSPLHF. The CDR3 DNA follows: TGTGCCAGCTCACCGGGAGGAAATTCACCCCTCCACTTT. The rearrangement joins TRBV18 to TRBJ1-6; D call uncertain. Germline lookup yields CDR1 KGHSH and CDR2 LQKENI. V lost 3 bases and J 7 bases, leaving 7 bases between the germline ends. The CDR3 consists of 13 residues.